The clone carrying this T cell receptor (beta chain) came up once. These data belong to a study of blood T cell repertoires in COVID-19. CDR1 SQVTM and CDR2 ANQGSEA come from the germline V gene. The CDR3 runs 16 residues. V gave up 6 bases and J gave up 2 bases; unmatched junction bases: 11. The data were produced by immunoSEQ multiplex PCR, yet TCRdb's version contains in-frame clones alone and is incomplete. Of 200,000 or so clones in the sample, roughly 79% are singletons; the top ten hold around 16%. The chain carries TRBV29-1 and TRBJ2-1; 9 nucleotides line up with TRBD1. The specimen was peripheral blood. The sequence came from a man in his fifties or sixties with active or convalescent COVID-19. CDR3 in amino acids: CSVPGRRDRAYNEQFF. The DNA for the CDR3 is TGCAGCGTCCCAGGACGCCGGGACAGGGCCTACAATGAGCAGTTCTTC.